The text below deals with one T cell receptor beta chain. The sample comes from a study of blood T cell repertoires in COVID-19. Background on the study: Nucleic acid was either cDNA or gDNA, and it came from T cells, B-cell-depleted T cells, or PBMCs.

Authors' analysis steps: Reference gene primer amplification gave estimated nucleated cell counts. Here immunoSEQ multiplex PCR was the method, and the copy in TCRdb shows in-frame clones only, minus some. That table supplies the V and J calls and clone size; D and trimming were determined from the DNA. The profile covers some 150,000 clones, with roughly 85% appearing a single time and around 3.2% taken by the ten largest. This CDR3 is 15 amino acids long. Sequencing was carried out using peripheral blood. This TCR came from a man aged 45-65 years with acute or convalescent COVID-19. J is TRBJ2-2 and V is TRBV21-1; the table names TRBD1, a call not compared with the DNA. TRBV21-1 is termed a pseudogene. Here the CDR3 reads CASSRTGFNTGELFF. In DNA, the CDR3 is TGTGCCAGCAGCAGGACAGGGTTTAACACCGGGGAGCTGTTTTTT.